This entry is about one TCR beta chain. The specificity of this receptor is unknown. No base qualities exist here, and no much larger clone lies one base off it. Using the deep immunoSEQ assay, TCR CDR3 regions were amplified from genomic DNA by multiplex PCR. Genomic DNA extracted from each cell subset was distributed evenly over all wells of several immunoSEQ 96-well plates, and each plate served as one replicate. For sorted subsets, about 200 ng genomic DNA, equal to 25,000 to 35,000 T cell genomes, was loaded into each replicate PCR. Purified libraries were measured with a Qubit 3.0 fluorometer, size-checked on a Bioanalyzer 2100, and measured again with the KAPA Library Quantification kit. Each immunoSEQ 96-well plate was sequenced on its own single-read 150-cycle Illumina NextSeq 550 flow cell. The paper's data handling went like this. Because the immunoSEQ output held only junctional sequences and lacked quality scores, the filtering could not match the filtering applied to full-length reads. Sequences were annotated with PyIR, a Python wrapper for IgBLAST v1.9, and V/J genes and CDR3 were assigned using IMGT germline references. Any read was removed if the V/J assignment was weak (E-value above 1e-6), the CDR3 was missing, or the read contained stop codons, out-of-frame junctions, or ambiguous translated residues. V3J clonotypes were defined as sequences sharing an identical inferred V gene, J gene, and CDR3 amino acid sequence. The percentage overlap between two repertoires was calculated by dividing the number of shared unique clonotypes by the size of the smaller repertoire. RTK rarefaction, the Chao1 estimator, and Recon v2.1 estimates of unobserved clonotypes were used to assess repertoire richness. OLGA was used to compute generation probabilities for all TCRbeta clonotypes that the gDNA method yielded from four donors. What TCRdb holds here is the immuneACCESS table cut down to in-frame rearrangements. Part of the clones is not present; checked against another copy, under half of the missing clones reflect an unresolved V gene, and the others are unexplained. V and J calls and clone size are copied from that table; D and trimming were computed from the DNA. The sample contains some 1.5 million clones, approximately 98% of them found a single time. 0.45% of the sample is held by the ten biggest clonotypes.

The CDR3, cysteine through phenylalanine, is 12 amino acids long. Of all the DNA, just the CDR3 is kept, 36 bases in frame from base 1. Here V drops 4 bases and J drops 14 bases, and the junction holds 9 bases not matched to any gene. CDR1 and CDR2 are read off the germline V gene as MGHDK and SYGVNS. The donors were healthy, HIV-negative adults who had no recently reported acute infections or vaccinations. All donors were Caucasian adults living in Nashville, Tennessee, USA. CD4+ T cells were enriched through magnetic negative selection, after which naive cells were positively selected on CD45RA and the remaining negative fraction served as the memory subset. After blood collection by leukapheresis, PBMCs were isolated using Ficoll-Histopaque density gradient centrifugation and then cryopreserved in the vapor phase of liquid nitrogen. Analytical flow cytometry was used to check the purity and quantity of each magnetically sorted T cell population. Each sorted fraction had its genomic DNA isolated and then quantified by UV absorbance on a Nanodrop 2000c.

The data were obtained in a study of shared clonotypes between healthy human individuals (TCRdb year 2020). Regarding the research as a whole: A couple of women and a few men aged 18 to 49 years were included in the cohort. Per donor, three plates each were used for CD4 naive and CD4 memory, two for CD8 naive, and one for CD8 memory. Blood TCR repertoires of a handful of healthy adults were deeply sequenced to estimate repertoire size and the extent of clonotype sharing between individuals. Libraries were prepared and TCR repertoires were sequenced by different laboratories using diverse techniques, in order to increase sequencing depth and limit assay-specific biases. Per donor, leukapheresis produced somewhere between about 0.9 and 10 billion PBMCs.

What the authors observed across the whole study: Naive subsets generally had larger estimated clonotype richness than memory subsets. Because the study included only a small number of donors, the genetic and exposure-history diversity represented was limited. Higher generation probabilities were observed for clonotypes shared by all four sorted-subset donors than for non-shared clonotypes. Sampling was limited to blood, and TCR repertoires in tissue likely differ from TCR repertoires in blood. Even with the large sequencing depth, rarefaction of the sorted-subset datasets indicated that sequencing was incomplete. Based on pairwise subsampling, the degree of clonotype sharing among donors was expected to be affected by sequencing depth. Sharing across a handful of donors was observed for approximately 5% of naive CD4, about 3.2% of naive CD8, 2% to 2.5% of memory CD4, and roughly 0.43% of memory CD8 clonotypes.

The receptor was isolated from a man between 25 and 39 years old in good health. The sequencing input was naive CD4+ T cells sorted from blood. The cell subset or site label corresponds to: CD45RA+ positively selected. The rearranged chain carries TRBV25-1 and TRBJ1-2, and 8 junctional nucleotides match TRBD1. The nucleotide sequence is given as TGTGCCAGCAGTGTACAGGGGGTGGGAATAACCTTC. This gives the protein CASSVQGVGITF.